This T cell receptor (beta chain) was sequenced for a study of T cells in Graves' hyperthyroidism and ophthalmopathy. Overall study findings and caveats: Model predictions of ophthalmopathy came a median around 6.5 months before onset. Expanded thyroid clonotypes (above 0.001) were mostly also found in blood.

Uncontrolled infection, other autoimmune disease, pregnancy or lactation excluded patients. Diagnostic assessment was based on clinical symptoms, serum thyroxine and TRAb, thyroid ultrasound and orbital computed tomography. The CDR3 regions of TCR beta were amplified from RNA transcripts. A first-round RT-PCR of the TCR CDR3 used the HTBI primer set. Each CDR3 protein is one row after TCRdb ran MiXCR on the multiplex PCR reads. This sample has about 570,000 distinct CDR3 sequences; 11% to 15% occur once, and the top ten carry approximately 15%. This clonotype was seen repeatedly, ten times or more. No antigen is known for it. The CDR3 runs to 13 residues. Trimming pared 6 bases from V and 1 base from J, leaving 9 bases between.

Sequencing used blood. This sequence joins TRBV12-3 or TRBV12-4 and TRBJ1-1, with TRBD1 as a possible D gene (6 bases). This receptor was obtained from a woman aged 40 to 55 with Graves' hyperthyroidism. DNA of the CDR3: TGTGCCAGCAGACAGGGCTCGAACACTGAAGCTTTCTTT. It encodes CASRQGSNTEAFF.